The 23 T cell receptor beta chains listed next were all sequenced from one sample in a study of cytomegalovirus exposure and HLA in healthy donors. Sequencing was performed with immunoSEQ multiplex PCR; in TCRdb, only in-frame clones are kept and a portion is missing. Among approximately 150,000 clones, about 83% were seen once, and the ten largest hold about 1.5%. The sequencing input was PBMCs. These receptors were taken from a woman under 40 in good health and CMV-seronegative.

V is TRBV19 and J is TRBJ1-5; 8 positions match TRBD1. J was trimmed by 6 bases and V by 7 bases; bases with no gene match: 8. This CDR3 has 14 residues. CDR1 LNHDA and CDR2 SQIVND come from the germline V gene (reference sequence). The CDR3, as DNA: TGTGCCAGTACCGTATCAGGGGGCGGTCAGCCCCAGCATTTT. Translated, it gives CASTVSGGGQPQHF.

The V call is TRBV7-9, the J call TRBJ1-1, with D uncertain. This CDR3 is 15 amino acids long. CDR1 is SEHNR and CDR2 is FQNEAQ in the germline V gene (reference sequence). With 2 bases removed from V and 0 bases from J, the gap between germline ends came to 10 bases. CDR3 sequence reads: CASSLSIGMNTEAFF. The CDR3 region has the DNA TGTGCCAGCAGCTTATCCATCGGGATGAACACTGAAGCTTTCTTT.

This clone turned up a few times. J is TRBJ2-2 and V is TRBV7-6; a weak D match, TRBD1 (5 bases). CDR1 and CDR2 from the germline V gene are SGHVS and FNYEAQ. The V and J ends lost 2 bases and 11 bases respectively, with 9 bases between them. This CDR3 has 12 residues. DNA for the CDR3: TGTGCCAGCAGCTTACCCCAGGGTGAGCTGTTTTTT. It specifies CASSLPQGELFF.

This CDR3 reads CASSYTGILTYEQYF. CDR3 nucleotide sequence: TGTGCCAGCAGTTACACCGGGATCCTAACATACGAGCAGTACTTC. This chain joins TRBV6-5 and TRBJ2-7; D is perhaps TRBD2 (5 bases). Germline V gene data show CDR1 as MNHEY and CDR2 as SVGAGI. Trimming removed 2 bases at V and 4 bases at J, with 15 bases between. The CDR3 is 15 residues long.

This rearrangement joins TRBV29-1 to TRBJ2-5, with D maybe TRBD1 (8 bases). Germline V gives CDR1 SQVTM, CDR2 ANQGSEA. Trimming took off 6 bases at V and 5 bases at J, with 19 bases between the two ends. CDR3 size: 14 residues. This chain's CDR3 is CSVAHRGGRETQYF. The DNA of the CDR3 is TGCAGCGTCGCCCACAGGGGGGGGCGGGAGACCCAGTACTTC.

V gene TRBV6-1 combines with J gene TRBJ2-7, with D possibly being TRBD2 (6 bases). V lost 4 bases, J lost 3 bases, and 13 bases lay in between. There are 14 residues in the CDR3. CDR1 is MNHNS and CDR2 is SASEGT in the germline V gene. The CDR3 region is CASSARIGSYEQYF. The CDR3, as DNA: TGTGCCAGCAGTGCCCGAATCGGGAGCTACGAGCAGTACTTC.

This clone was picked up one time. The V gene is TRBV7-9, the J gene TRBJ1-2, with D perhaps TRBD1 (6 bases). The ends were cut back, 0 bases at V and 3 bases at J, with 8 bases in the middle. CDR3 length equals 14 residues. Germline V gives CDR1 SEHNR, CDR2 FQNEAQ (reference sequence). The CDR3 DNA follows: TGTGCCAGCAGCTTAGCCGCAGGGGACTATGGCTACACCTTC. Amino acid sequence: CASSLAAGDYGYTF.

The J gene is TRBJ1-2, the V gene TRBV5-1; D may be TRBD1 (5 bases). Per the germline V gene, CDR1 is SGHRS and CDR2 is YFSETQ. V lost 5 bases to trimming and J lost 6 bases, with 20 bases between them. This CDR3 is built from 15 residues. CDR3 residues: CASRGGTAVQNGYTF. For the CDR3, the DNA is TGCGCCAGCAGAGGCGGGACGGCCGTTCAGAATGGCTACACCTTC.

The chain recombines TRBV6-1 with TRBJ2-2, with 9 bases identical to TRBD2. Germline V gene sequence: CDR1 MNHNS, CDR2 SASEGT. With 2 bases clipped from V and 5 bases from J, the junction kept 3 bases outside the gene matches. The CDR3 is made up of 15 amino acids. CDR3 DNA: TGTGCCAGCAGTGAAAGGCTAGCGGGGACCGGGGAGCTGTTTTTT. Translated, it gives CASSERLAGTGELFF.

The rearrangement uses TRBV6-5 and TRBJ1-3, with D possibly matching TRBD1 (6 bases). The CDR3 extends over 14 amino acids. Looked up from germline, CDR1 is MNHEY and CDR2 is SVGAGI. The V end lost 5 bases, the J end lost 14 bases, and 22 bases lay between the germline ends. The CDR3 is CASSKGAGAAIVYF. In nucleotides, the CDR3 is TGTGCCAGCAGTAAAGGAGCGGGGGCAGCCATTGTATATTTT.

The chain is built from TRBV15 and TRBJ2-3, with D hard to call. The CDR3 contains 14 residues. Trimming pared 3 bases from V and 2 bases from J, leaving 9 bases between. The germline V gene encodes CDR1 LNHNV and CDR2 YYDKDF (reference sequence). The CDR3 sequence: CATSSYSNTDTQYF. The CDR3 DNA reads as TGTGCCACCAGCAGCTACTCAAACACAGATACGCAGTATTTT.

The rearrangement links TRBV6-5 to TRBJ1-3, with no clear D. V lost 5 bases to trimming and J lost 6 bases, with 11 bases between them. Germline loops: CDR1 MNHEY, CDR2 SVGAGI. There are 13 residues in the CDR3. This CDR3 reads CASSRSRVNTIYF. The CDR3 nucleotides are TGTGCCAGCAGTCGCTCACGGGTAAACACCATATATTTT.

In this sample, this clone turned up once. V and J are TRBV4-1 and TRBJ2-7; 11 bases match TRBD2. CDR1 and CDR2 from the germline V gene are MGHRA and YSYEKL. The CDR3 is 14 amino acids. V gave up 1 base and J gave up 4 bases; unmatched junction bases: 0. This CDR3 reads CASSQGTSGYEQYF. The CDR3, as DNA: TGCGCCAGCAGCCAAGGGACTAGCGGGTACGAGCAGTACTTC.

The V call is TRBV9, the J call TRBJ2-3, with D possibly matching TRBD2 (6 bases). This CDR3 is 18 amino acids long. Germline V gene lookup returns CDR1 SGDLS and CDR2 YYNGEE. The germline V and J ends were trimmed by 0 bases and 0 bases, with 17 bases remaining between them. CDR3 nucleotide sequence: TGTGCCAGCAGCGTAGGACCCGCGGGGAAGTCTAGCACAGATACGCAGTATTTT. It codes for CASSVGPAGKSSTDTQYF. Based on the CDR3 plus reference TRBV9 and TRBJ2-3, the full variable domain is DSGVTQTPKHLITATGQRVTLRCSPRSGDLSVYWYQQSLDQGLQFLIQYYNGEERAKGNILERFSAQQFPDLHSELNLSSLELGDSALYFCASSVGPAGKSSTDTQYFGPGTRLTVL.

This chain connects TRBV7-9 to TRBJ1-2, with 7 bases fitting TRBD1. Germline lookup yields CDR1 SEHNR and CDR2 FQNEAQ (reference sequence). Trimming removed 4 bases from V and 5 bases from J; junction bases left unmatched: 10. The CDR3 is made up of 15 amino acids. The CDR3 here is CASSSIDREAYGYTF. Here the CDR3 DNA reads TGTGCCAGCAGCTCGATTGACAGGGAAGCTTATGGCTACACCTTC.

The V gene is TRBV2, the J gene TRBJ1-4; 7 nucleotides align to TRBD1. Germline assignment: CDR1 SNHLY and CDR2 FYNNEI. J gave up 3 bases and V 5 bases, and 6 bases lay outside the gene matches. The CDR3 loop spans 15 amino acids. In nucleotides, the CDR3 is TGTGCCAGCAGTTCTCTCAGGGGGGCTAATGAAAAACTGTTTTTT. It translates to CASSSLRGANEKLFF.

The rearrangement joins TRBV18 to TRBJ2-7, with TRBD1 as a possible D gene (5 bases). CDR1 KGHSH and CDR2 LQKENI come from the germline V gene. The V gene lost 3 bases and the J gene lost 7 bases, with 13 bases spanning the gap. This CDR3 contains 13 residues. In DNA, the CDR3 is TGTGCCAGCTCACCTATGCAGGGTACGGAGCAGTACTTC. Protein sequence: CASSPMQGTEQYF.

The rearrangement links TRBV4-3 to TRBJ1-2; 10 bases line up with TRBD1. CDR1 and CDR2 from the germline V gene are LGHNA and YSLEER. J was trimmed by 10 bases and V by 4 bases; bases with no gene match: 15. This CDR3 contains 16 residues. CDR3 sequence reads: CASSPRKVGDRGPYTF. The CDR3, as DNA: TGCGCCAGCAGCCCGCGGAAGGTCGGGGACAGGGGTCCCTACACCTTC.

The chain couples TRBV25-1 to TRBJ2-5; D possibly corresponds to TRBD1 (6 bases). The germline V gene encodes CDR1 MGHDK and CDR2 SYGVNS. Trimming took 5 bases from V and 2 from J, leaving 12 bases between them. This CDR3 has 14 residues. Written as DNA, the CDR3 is TGTGCCAGCAGTCAAGGGGGACGACAAGAGACCCAGTACTTC. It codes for CASSQGGRQETQYF. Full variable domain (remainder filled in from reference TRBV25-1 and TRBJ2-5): EADIYQTPRYLVIGTGKKITLECSQTMGHDKMYWYQQDPGMELHLIHYSYGVNSTEKGDLSSESTVSRIRTEHFPLTLESARPSHTSQYLCASSQGGRQETQYFGPGTRLLVL.

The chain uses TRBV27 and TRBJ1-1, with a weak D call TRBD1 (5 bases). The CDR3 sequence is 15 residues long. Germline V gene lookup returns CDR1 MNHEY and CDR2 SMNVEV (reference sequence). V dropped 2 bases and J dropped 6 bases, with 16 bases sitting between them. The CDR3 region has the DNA TGTGCCAGCAGTTTACTTGGGGACTCGGGGTCTGAAGCTTTCTTT. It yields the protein CASSLLGDSGSEAFF.

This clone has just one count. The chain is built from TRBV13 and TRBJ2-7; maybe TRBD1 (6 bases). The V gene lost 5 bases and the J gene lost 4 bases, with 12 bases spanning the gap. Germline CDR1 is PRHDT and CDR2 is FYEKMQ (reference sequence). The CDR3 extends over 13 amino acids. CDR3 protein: CASSTDRRYEQYF. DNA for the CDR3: TGTGCCAGCAGCACAGACAGGCGATACGAGCAGTACTTC.

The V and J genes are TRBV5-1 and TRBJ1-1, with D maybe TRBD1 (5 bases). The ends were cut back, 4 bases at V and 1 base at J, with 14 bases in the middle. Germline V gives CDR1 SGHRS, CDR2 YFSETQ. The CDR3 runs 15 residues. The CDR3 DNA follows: TGCGCCAGCAGCCTGGGGGGGGGACCGAACACTGAAGCTTTCTTT. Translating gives CASSLGGGPNTEAFF.

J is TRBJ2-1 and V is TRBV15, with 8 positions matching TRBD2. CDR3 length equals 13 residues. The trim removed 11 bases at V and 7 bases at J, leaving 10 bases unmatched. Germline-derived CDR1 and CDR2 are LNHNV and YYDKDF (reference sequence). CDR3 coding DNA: TGTGCCGCAAGACCAGCGGGGGCAAATGAGCAGTTCTTC. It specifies CAARPAGANEQFF.